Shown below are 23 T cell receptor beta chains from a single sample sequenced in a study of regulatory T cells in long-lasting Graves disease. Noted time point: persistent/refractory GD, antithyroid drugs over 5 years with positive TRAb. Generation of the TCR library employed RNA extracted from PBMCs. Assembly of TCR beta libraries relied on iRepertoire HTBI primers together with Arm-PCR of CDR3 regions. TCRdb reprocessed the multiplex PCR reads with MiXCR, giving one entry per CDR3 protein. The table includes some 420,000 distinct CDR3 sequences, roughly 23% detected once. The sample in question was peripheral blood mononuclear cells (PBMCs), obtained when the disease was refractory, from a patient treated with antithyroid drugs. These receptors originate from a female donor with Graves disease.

The CDR3 DNA follows: TGTGCCTGGAAGGGACTGCAGAACACTGAAGCTTTCTTT. Amino acids: CAWKGLQNTEAFF. The chain recombines TRBV30 with TRBJ1-1, with a weak D call TRBD1 (5 bases). V dropped 4 bases and J dropped 1 base, with 10 bases sitting between them. The CDR3 is 13 amino acids. The V gene's germline CDR1 is GTSNPN and CDR2 SVGIG (reference sequence).

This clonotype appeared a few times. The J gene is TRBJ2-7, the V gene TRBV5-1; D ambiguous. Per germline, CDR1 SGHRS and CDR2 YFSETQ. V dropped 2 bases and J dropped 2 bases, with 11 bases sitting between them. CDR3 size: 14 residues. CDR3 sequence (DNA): TGCGCCAGCAGCTTCTCTCGGGCTCCCTACGAGCAGTACTTC. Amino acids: CASSFSRAPYEQYF.

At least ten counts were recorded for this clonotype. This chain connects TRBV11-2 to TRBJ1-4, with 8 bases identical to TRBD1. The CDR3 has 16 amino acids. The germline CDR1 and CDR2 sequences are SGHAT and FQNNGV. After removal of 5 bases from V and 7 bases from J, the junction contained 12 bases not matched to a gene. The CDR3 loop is CASSRNQGALGEKLFF. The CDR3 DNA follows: TGTGCCAGCAGCAGAAACCAGGGGGCGCTAGGTGAAAAACTGTTTTTT.

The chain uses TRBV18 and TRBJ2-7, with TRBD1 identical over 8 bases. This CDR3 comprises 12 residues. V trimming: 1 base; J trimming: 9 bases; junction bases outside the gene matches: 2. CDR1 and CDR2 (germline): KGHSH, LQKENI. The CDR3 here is CASSPQDRAQYF. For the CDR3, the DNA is TGTGCCAGCTCACCACAGGACAGGGCGCAGTACTTC.

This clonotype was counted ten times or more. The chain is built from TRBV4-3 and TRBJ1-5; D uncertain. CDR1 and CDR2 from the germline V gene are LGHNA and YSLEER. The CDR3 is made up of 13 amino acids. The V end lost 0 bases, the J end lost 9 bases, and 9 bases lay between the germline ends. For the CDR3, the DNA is TGCGCCAGCAGCCAAGATCGAGGATTGCCCCAGCATTTT. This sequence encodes CASSQDRGLPQHF.

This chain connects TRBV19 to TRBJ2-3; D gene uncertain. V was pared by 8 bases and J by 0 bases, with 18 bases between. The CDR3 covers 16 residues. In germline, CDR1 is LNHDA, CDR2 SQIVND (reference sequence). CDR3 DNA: TGTGCCAGTCGCAATCTTCGGGTAGCTAGCACAGATACGCAGTATTTT. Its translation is CASRNLRVASTDTQYF.

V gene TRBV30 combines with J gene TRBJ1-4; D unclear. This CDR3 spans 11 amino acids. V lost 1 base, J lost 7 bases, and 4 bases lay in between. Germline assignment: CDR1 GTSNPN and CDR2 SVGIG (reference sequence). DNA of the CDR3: TGTGCCTGGAGTGGGGGTGAAAAACTGTTTTTT. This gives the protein CAWSGGEKLFF.

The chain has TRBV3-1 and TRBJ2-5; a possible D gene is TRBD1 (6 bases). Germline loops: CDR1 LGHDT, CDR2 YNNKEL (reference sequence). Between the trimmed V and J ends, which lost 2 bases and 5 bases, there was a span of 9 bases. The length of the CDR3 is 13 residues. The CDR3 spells CASSQQGWETQYF. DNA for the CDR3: TGTGCCAGCAGCCAACAGGGGTGGGAGACCCAGTACTTC.

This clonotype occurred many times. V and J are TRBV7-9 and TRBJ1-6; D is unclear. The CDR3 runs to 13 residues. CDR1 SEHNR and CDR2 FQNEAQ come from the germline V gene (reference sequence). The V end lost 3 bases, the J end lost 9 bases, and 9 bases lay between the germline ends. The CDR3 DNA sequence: TGTGCCAGCAGCTTGGGTTTGAGTTCACCCCTCCACTTT. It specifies CASSLGLSSPLHF. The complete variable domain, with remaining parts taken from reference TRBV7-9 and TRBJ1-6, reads DTGVSQNPRHKITKRGQNVTFRCDPISEHNRLYWYRQTLGQGPEFLTYFQNEAQLEKSRLLSDRFSAERPKGSFSTLEIQRTEQGDSAMYLCASSLGLSSPLHFGNGTRLTVT.

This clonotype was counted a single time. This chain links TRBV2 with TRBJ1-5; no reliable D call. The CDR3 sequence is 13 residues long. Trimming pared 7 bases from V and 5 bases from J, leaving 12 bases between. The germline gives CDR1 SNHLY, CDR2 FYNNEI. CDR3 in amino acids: CASMGQAHQPQHF. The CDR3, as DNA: TGTGCCAGCATGGGCCAGGCCCATCAGCCCCAGCATTTT.

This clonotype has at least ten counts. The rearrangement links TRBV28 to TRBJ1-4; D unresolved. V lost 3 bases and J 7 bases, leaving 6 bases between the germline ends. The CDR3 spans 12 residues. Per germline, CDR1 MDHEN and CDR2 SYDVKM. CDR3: CASSFVGEKLFF. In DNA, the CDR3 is TGTGCCAGCAGTTTCGTGGGTGAAAAACTGTTTTTT.

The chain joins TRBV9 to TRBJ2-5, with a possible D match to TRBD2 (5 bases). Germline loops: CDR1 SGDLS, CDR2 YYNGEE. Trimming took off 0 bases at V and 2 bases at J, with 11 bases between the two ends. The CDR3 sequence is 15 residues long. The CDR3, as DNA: TGTGCCAGCAGCGTAGGACTACTTTTACAAGAGACCCAGTACTTC. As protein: CASSVGLLLQETQYF.

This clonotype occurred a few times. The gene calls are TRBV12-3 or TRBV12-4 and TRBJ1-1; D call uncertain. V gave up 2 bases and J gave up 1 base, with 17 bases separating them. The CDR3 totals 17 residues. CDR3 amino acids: CASSLPSRAVENTEAFF. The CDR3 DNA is TGTGCCAGCAGTTTACCTTCCCGGGCGGTGGAGAACACTGAAGCTTTCTTT.

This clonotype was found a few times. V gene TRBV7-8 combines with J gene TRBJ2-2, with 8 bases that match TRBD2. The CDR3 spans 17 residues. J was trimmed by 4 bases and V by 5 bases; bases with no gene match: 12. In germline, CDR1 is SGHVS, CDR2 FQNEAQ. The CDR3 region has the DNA TGTGCCAGCAGCCCCCACCGTGGGCGGGGGGCCACCGGGGAGCTGTTTTTT. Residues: CASSPHRGRGATGELFF.

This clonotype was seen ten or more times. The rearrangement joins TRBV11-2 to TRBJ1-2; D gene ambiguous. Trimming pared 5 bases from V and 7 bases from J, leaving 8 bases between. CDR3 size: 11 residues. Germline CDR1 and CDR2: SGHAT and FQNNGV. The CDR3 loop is CASSPGSGYTF. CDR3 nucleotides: TGTGCCAGCAGCCCGGGTAGTGGCTACACCTTC. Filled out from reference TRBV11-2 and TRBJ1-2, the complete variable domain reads EAGVAQSPRYKIIEKRQSVAFWCNPISGHATLYWYQQILGQGPKLLIQFQNNGVVDDSQLPKDRFSAERLKGVDSTLKIQPAKLEDSAVYLCASSPGSGYTFGSGTRLTVV.

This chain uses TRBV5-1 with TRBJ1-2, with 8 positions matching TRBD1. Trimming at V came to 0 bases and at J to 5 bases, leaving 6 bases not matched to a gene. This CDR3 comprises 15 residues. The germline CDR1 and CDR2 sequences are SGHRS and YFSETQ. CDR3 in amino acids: CASSLDGQGLYGYTF. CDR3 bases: TGCGCCAGCAGCTTGGACGGACAGGGATTATATGGCTACACCTTC. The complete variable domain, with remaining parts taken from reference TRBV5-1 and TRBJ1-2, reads KAGVTQTPRYLIKTRGQQVTLSCSPISGHRSVSWYQQTPGQGLQFLFEYFSETQRNKGNFPGRFSGRQFSNSRSEMNVSTLELGDSALYLCASSLDGQGLYGYTFGSGTRLTVV.

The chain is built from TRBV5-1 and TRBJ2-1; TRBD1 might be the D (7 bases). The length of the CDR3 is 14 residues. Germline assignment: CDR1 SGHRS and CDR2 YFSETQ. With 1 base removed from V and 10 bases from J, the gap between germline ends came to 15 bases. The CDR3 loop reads CASSLQGEDREQFF. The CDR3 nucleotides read TGCGCCAGCAGCTTGCAGGGGGAGGACCGAGAGCAGTTCTTC. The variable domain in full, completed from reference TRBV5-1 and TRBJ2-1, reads KAGVTQTPRYLIKTRGQQVTLSCSPISGHRSVSWYQQTPGQGLQFLFEYFSETQRNKGNFPGRFSGRQFSNSRSEMNVSTLELGDSALYLCASSLQGEDREQFFGPGTRLTVL.

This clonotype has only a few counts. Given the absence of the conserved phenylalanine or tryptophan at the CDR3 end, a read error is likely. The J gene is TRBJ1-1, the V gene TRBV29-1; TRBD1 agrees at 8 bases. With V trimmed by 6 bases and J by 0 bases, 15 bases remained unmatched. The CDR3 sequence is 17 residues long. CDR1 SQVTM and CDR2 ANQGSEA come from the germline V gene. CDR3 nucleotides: TGCAGCGTCTCGGGGGGAAAGGCAGGGGGCCTGAACACTGAAGCTTTCGTT. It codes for CSVSGGKAGGLNTEAFV.

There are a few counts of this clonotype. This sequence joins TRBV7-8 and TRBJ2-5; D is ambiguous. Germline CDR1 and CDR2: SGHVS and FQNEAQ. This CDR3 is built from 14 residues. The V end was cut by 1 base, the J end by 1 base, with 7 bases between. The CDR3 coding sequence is TGTGCCAGCAGCTTAGTATACCGCCAAGAGACCCAGTACTTC. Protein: CASSLVYRQETQYF.

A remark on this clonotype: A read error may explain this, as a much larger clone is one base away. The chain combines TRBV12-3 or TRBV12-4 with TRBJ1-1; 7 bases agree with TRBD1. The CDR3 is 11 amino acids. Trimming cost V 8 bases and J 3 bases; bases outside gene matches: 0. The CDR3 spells CASQGDTEAFF. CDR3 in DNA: TGTGCCAGCCAGGGGGACACTGAAGCTTTCTTT.

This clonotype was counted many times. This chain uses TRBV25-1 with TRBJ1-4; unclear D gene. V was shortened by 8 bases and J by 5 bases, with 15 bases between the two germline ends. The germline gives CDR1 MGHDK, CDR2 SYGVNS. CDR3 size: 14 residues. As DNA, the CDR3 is TGTGCCAGCCGAGCTTGGAGAGAGAATGAAAAACTGTTTTTT. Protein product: CASRAWRENEKLFF. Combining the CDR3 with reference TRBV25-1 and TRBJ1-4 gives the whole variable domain EADIYQTPRYLVIGTGKKITLECSQTMGHDKMYWYQQDPGMELHLIHYSYGVNSTEKGDLSSESTVSRIRTEHFPLTLESARPSHTSQYLCASRAWRENEKLFFGSGTQLSVL.

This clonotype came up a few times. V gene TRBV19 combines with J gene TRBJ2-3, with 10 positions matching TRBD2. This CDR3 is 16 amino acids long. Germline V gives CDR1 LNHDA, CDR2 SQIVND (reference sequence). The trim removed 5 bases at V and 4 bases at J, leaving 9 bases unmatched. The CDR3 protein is CASSSSSGSFPDTQYF. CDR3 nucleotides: TGTGCCAGTAGTTCTTCTAGCGGGAGTTTCCCAGATACGCAGTATTTT.

The CDR3 here is CASSKGDLRTEAFF. The CDR3 nucleotides are TGTGCCAGCAGCAAAGGGGACCTGAGGACTGAAGCTTTCTTT. The rearrangement joins TRBV6-1 to TRBJ1-1, with a weak D call TRBD1 (5 bases). The CDR3 has 14 residues. Trimming removed 6 bases at V and 5 bases at J, with 16 bases between. Germline CDR1 reads MNHNS; CDR2 reads SASEGT.